This T cell receptor beta chain is drawn from a study of blood T cell repertoires in COVID-19. This clone was counted only a few times. The CDR3 spans 14 residues. V dropped 5 bases and J dropped 0 bases, with 9 bases sitting between them. The germline gives CDR1 KGHDR, CDR2 SFDVKD. TCRdb's copy holds only in-frame clones and misses some; the assay was immunoSEQ multiplex PCR. The data contain about 54,000 clones, 81% of them seen just once; the ten biggest clones take up about 5.4%. The TCR originated in a woman aged 60 to 75 with acute or convalescent COVID-19. The V gene is TRBV24-1, the J gene TRBJ1-1, with a possible D match to TRBD1 (5 bases). Sequenced input: peripheral blood. The CDR3: CATSGGVMNTEAFF. CDR3 nucleotides: TGTGCCACCAGTGGGGGGGTCATGAACACTGAAGCTTTCTTT.